This T cell receptor beta chain derives from a study of cytomegalovirus exposure and HLA in healthy donors (dated by TCRdb to the late 2010s). Context from the whole study: An earlier analysis of 587 of the donors reported 250 to 350 Gb of sequence data and roughly 110 million unique TCR beta sequences from 150 million to 200 million T cells. Approximately 300 gigabases of sequencing data and 75 million to 85 million unique TCR sequences made up an early release that covered approximately 620 HLA-typed donors. Among the roughly 410 genotyped donors, approximately 82% belonged to the genetic ancestry cluster associated with self-reported Caucasian donors. The study was designed to test whether signatures of past pathogen exposure could be identified by cataloging public T cell receptors. Using immunosequencing, the study profiled T cell repertoires from 640 or so subjects and related those repertoires to cytomegalovirus serostatus. Along with the 666-subject first cohort, a separate validation cohort of 120 different subjects was used. To predict cytomegalovirus infection status, the study brought together high-throughput TCR immunosequencing, statistical association of individual TCRs with disease status, and machine learning. To study patterns of TCR occurrence, a later analysis re-analyzed previously published TCR beta repertoires from 600 to 750 donors and added high-resolution HLA genotyping. The later analysis used no new phenotypic data to find candidate immune exposures, relying instead on TCR beta sequences and their occurrence across donors. An earlier analysis of around 580 of the donors used high-throughput TCR beta sequencing to judge whether each TCR beta V gene segment behaved as functional or pseudogenic. Donor age, sex, ethnicity and CMV serostatus were collected together with the repertoire data. A later genetic analysis took genome-wide SNP genotypes for about 65% of the roughly 670 donors and used that subset as a discovery cohort. All discovery cohort repertoires had been generated using a single sequencing platform. Class I and class II HLA loci were covered by the typing at four-digit resolution. Typing coverage varied by locus: 629-630 donors for A, B, C, DRB1 and DQB1; approximately 520 for DQA1; 600 to 610 for DPA1; around 490 for DPB1. Several DR-DQ haplotypes were treated as single units for association and clustering because of strong linkage in the cohort. Among a few hundred genotyped donors of the cohort, an average of approximately 230,000 unique TCR beta nucleotide sequences were sequenced per donor, roughly 20% of them non-productive.

The cohort comprised fewer than 750 healthy bone marrow donors. All cohort members were sampled while nominally healthy, although unrecorded immune exposures were likely present. The donor tested CMV seropositive and was one of the 289 seropositive cohort members. A peripheral blood sample was collected from each donor, and TCR beta sequencing was performed on peripheral blood mononuclear cells. The Qiagen DNeasy Blood Extraction Kit was used to extract genomic DNA from the blood cell samples. The CDR3 starts with the cysteine, ends with the phenylalanine, and has 20 residues. The sequence is cut down to CDR3 DNA, 60 bases in frame from base 1. V was cut back by 3 bases and J by 4 bases, leaving a gap of 28 bases between them. CDR1 is given as MGHRA and CDR2 as YSYEKL, both from the germline V gene. As for this clone: Its specific antigen is unknown. No quality values exist for individual bases; no much larger clone is one base distant.

What the authors observed across the whole study: An earlier analysis of several hundred of the donors showed that most TCR beta V segments appeared in productive rearrangements either about 87% or about 30% of the time, which broadly matched IMGT annotations. Most TCR sequences were seen in very few donors, while some public TCRs were found in many individuals. In a later analysis, TCR association rates were found to vary across HLA loci, with the most associated TCRs seen for DRB1 alleles and the fewest for HLA-C alleles. A further reported finding was that TCR beta sequences accurately predicted the HLA-A and HLA-B alleles for most subjects in the first cohort. V-gene and J-gene trimming of TCR beta chains was associated with a missense DCLRE1C variant in a later genetic analysis, and the association was replicated in an independent cohort. A few of the identified cytomegalovirus-associated TCR beta chains were confirmed in vitro to be specific for cytomegalovirus antigens. Only TCR beta chains were sequenced in this cohort, and the absence of alpha or paired-chain data limited detectable features. Roughly 17 rarely observed V segments, including chromosome 9 orphons, were excluded from the earlier analysis of approximately 600 of the donors because counts were too low. In both the original and validation cohorts, the classifier was reported to diagnose cytomegalovirus status with high specificity and sensitivity. For the cohort, immune exposure information was limited to CMV serostatus. The study gave a list of some 150 TCR beta chains associated with cytomegalovirus. The presence/absence analyses assumed that sequencing depth was roughly uniform across donors, and that assumption may not be true. A later analysis reported that several top co-occurrence clusters appeared linked to parvovirus B19, influenza, CMV and Epstein-Barr virus. According to a later genetic analysis, donors in an Asian-associated ancestry cluster had fewer N-insertions in productive TCRs than the approximately 650-donor mean. Some IMGT-functional V segments, including TRBV6-2 and TRBV6-3, could not be distinguished by the 87-base-pair reads and were therefore excluded. In a later analysis, HLA-associated TCR beta chains were found to be more clonally expanded and to have lower generation probabilities than equally common non-associated chains. When HLA alleles, especially DR and DQ, strongly co-occurred, TCR associations were difficult to assign to individual alleles. Because HLA typing was missing for some donors at each locus, association tests included only the typed subset. A later analysis found that most CMV-associated TCR beta chains appeared HLA-restricted, with HLA associations seemingly driven largely by CMV exposure. At a false discovery rate of 0.05, a later analysis linked some 17,000 TCR beta sequences to specific HLA alleles. Linkage disequilibrium might explain the correlated functional status among segregating V segments, but an unknown experimental factor could not be excluded. It was suggested by the authors that the approach could potentially be generalized to other disease states and immunological phenotypes. A cluster of highly shared sequence variants was judged likely to represent a technical artifact of the sequencing pipeline.

Libraries were prepared through the immunoSEQ multiplex PCR assay. For the multiplex PCR, a mixture combining 60 forward primers for TCR Vbeta segments and 13 reverse primers for TCR Jbeta segments was used. The CDR3 region of rearranged TCR beta genes was amplified from genomic DNA with a multiplex PCR assay. Amplified TCR beta libraries were sequenced as 87-base-pair reads on the Illumina HiSeq System. Regarding the original processing steps: Across the 670 or so repertoires, a later analysis counted tens of millions of unique TCR beta chains, 9.5 million to 13 million of which were shared by at least two donors. A nearest-neighbor algorithm error-corrected the raw reads and collapsed the reads into unique sequences, merging closely related sequences to remove PCR and sequencing errors. V, D and J gene segments were assigned by aligning CDR3 sequences to IMGT reference sequences. For a sequence to be retained, a match of at least six nucleotides was required to both a V gene segment and a J gene segment. Rearrangements were classified as productive when the CDR3 lacked stop codons and remained in frame with V and J, and all other rearrangements were classified as non-productive. Following IMGT convention, CDR3 was defined as the stretch from the second conserved V-encoded cysteine up to the conserved J-encoded phenylalanine. The earlier analysis of about 640 of the donors excluded any sequence lacking an unambiguous match to a single V gene segment. In an earlier analysis of around 600 of the donors, V segments were called functional above 56.7% productive rearrangements and were called segregating when the between-donor standard deviation exceeded 5%. A statistical classification framework was built for diagnosing cytomegalovirus status from the catalog of TCR beta chain sequences. A later analysis assigned V and J genes by comparing TCR nucleotide sequences with IMGT/GENE-DB human TR gene sequences. A later analysis assigned CDR3 sequences and most-parsimonious VDJ recombination scenarios with the TCRdist pipeline. In a later analysis, each TCR beta chain was defined by its CDR3 amino acid sequence together with its V-gene family, and reads lacking a unique V-gene family were excluded. A later analysis removed over 500 highly shared, low-generation-probability nucleotide sequences to deal with suspected cross-contamination and a sequencing artifact. A later analysis calculated a clonal expansion index for each public chain from normalized within-repertoire ranks of inferred template counts. Generation probabilities in a later analysis came from a VDJ recombination model fitted to out-of-frame rearrangements, and those results were checked against IGoR. In a later analysis, TCR-TCR, TCR-HLA and TCR-CMV co-occurrence was scored with hypergeometric tests, and a repertoire-size bias correction was applied to TCR pairs. False discovery rates were estimated in a later analysis by permuting HLA or CMV assignments 20 times. A later analysis grouped co-occurring TCRs with DBSCAN, adding TCRdist sequence similarity when clustering within HLA-allele-positive subsets. For co-occurrence clustering, repertoires with fewer than 30,000 or more than 120,000 public chains were excluded, along with four to six repertoires with anomalous nucleotide sharing. Here the immuneACCESS table is served through TCRdb, limited to in-frame sequences with V and J called. Missing clones are a known gap in these copies; in checked studies unresolved V genes cover under half, and the rest lacks a known reason. The V and J calls and clone size come from that table; D and trimming were worked out from the DNA. The sample table shows some 120,000 clones, and around 80% are seen once. The ten largest clonotypes hold 22% of the sample.

This TCR was recovered from a man aged 30 to 39 in good health and CMV-seropositive. Sequenced input: PBMCs. The chain employs TRBV4-1 and TRBJ2-1; perhaps TRBD2 is the D gene, with 6 bases matching. The DNA is as follows: TGCGCCAGCAGCCACCTCGTTAGGAGGGGCGGGCTAGCGCGGTACAATGAGCAGTTCTTC. Its amino acids are CASSHLVRRGGLARYNEQFF.